Below, 19 T cell receptor beta chains from the same sample are listed, as sequenced in a study of T-cell memory formation after mild COVID-19. Via MiXCR, TCRdb re-called the 5' RACE reads, giving one row per CDR3 protein. Of roughly 100,000 distinct CDR3 sequences listed, approximately 15% were seen once; the top ten hold 25% to 30%. Source material: PBMCs or a T cell subset sorted from them (not recorded which). These receptors all stem from an adult woman who had mild COVID-19 (a few samples of this study predate the infection). Cell type and time point are not known.

The gene calls are TRBV15 and TRBJ2-1, with D tentatively TRBD2 (7 bases). The V end was cut by 3 bases, the J end by 1 base, with 22 bases between. In germline, CDR1 is LNHNV, CDR2 YYDKDF (reference sequence). The CDR3 spans 19 residues. CDR3 nucleotides: TGTGCCACCAGCAGTCCCTTAGGCGGGGGCCCCACATCCTACAATGAGCAGTTCTTC. This encodes CATSSPLGGGPTSYNEQFF.

The rearrangement links TRBV20-1 to TRBJ1-2; D ambiguous. CDR1 and CDR2 (germline): DFQATT, SNEGSKA (reference sequence). The CDR3 loop spans 14 amino acids. Trimming took 3 bases from V and 6 from J, leaving 17 bases between them. The CDR3 sequence: CSASVGGGPDGYTF. The CDR3 region has the DNA TGCAGTGCTAGTGTTGGCGGAGGTCCCGATGGCTACACCTTC.

The V gene is TRBV10-3, the J gene TRBJ2-1; D possibly matches TRBD1 or TRBD2 (5 bases each). The CDR3 has 13 residues. In germline, CDR1 is ENHRY, CDR2 SYGVKD. V dropped 1 base and J dropped 15 bases, with 16 bases sitting between them. The CDR3 DNA reads TGTGCCATCAGTGAGTTGGGGACCAAGAGGTTGTTCTTC. Translated, it gives CAISELGTKRLFF.

The chain links TRBV11-2 to TRBJ2-7; TRBD1 or TRBD2 may be the D gene (5 bases each). The CDR3 extends over 13 amino acids. Trimming cost V 6 bases and J 3 bases, with 12 bases left between them. Germline V gene lookup returns CDR1 SGHAT and CDR2 FQNNGV. The CDR3 sequence: CASSPEGSYEQYF. CDR3 nucleotides: TGTGCCAGCAGTCCAGAGGGGAGCTACGAGCAGTACTTC.

This chain links TRBV4-2 with TRBJ2-3; 10 bases match TRBD2. V trimming: 1 base; J trimming: 0 bases; junction bases outside the gene matches: 4. In germline, CDR1 is LGHNA, CDR2 YNFKEQ. The CDR3 totals 17 residues. CDR3 DNA: TGTGCCAGCAGCCAAGGGACTAGCGGATATAGCACAGATACGCAGTATTTT. It translates to CASSQGTSGYSTDTQYF.

This chain links TRBV7-6 with TRBJ2-5; D is undetermined. Germline CDR1 SGHVS, CDR2 FNYEAQ. The V end was cut by 1 base, the J end by 4 bases, with 13 bases between. The CDR3 runs 15 residues. This CDR3 is CASSLELVVGETQYF. CDR3 sequence (DNA): TGTGCCAGCAGCTTAGAGCTGGTTGTGGGAGAGACCCAGTACTTC.

There are many counts of this clonotype. The chain has TRBV29-1 and TRBJ2-7; tentatively, D is TRBD1 (6 bases). Germline CDR1 SQVTM, CDR2 ANQGSEA. CDR3 length: 14 amino acids. Trimming cost V 0 bases and J 7 bases, with 16 bases left between them. Here the CDR3 DNA reads TGCAGCGTTGAAGATATTGGGACACCTTTTGAGCAGTACTTC. Translation: CSVEDIGTPFEQYF.

The V gene is TRBV7-6, the J gene TRBJ1-1; the D is unclear. In germline, CDR1 is SGHVS, CDR2 FNYEAQ. Trimming shortened V by 1 base and J by 6 bases, and 9 bases separated the two germline ends. This CDR3 has 13 residues. This CDR3 reads CASSLGGQPEAFF. The CDR3 DNA sequence: TGTGCCAGCAGCTTAGGTGGCCAGCCTGAAGCTTTCTTT.

The sample holds a few counts of this clonotype. The chain links TRBV4-3 to TRBJ2-3; 13 positions match TRBD2. The trim removed 2 bases at V and 2 bases at J, leaving 22 bases unmatched. Germline values: CDR1 LGHNA, CDR2 YSLEER. The CDR3 runs 23 residues. This CDR3 reads CASSQSGDILLTSGRADTDTQYF. The DNA for the CDR3 is TGCGCCAGCAGCCAATCGGGGGATATTCTCCTAACTAGCGGGAGGGCCGACACAGATACGCAGTATTTT.

This chain uses TRBV24-1 with TRBJ2-1; 7 bases agree with TRBD1. Germline V gives CDR1 KGHDR, CDR2 SFDVKD. Germline trimming cut 4 bases from V and 8 bases from J; bases unmatched to any gene: 4. CDR3 length: 13 residues. Here the CDR3 DNA reads TGTGCCACCAGTGACTCGACAGGGTATGAGCAGTTCTTC. This gives the protein CATSDSTGYEQFF.

This rearrangement joins TRBV29-1 to TRBJ2-7, with D perhaps assigned TRBD1 or TRBD2 (5 bases each). Germline assignment: CDR1 SQVTM and CDR2 ANQGSEA. The CDR3 consists of 12 residues. Trimming took 6 bases from V and 2 from J, leaving 11 bases between them. DNA of the CDR3: TGCAGCGTCACCCGGGGCGCCTACGAGCAGTACTTC. Its protein product is CSVTRGAYEQYF.

This chain connects TRBV6-6 to TRBJ2-7; 10 nucleotides align to TRBD2. Trimming cost V 5 bases and J 4 bases; bases outside gene matches: 8. This CDR3 is built from 15 residues. Germline V CDR1 and CDR2: MNHNY, SVGAGI (reference sequence). The CDR3 nucleotides are TGTGCCAGCAGTCTGCGGACTAGCGGAGGTTACGAGCAGTACTTC. Its protein product is CASSLRTSGGYEQYF.

The chain joins TRBV7-9 to TRBJ2-3, with D hard to call. The CDR3 sequence is 13 residues long. The V gene's germline CDR1 is SEHNR and CDR2 FQNEAQ (reference sequence). V shed 4 bases and J shed 3 bases, with 8 bases lying between them. DNA for the CDR3: TGTGCCAGCAGCTCAGCCTCGACAGATACGCAGTATTTT. This sequence encodes CASSSASTDTQYF.

This chain links TRBV7-9 with TRBJ2-3, with TRBD1 as a possible D gene (6 bases). The CDR3 runs 15 residues. Trimming cost V 2 bases and J 3 bases, with 12 bases left between them. Germline loops: CDR1 SEHNR, CDR2 FQNEAQ (reference sequence). CDR3 region: CASSLRGSVTDTQYF. In DNA, the CDR3 is TGTGCCAGCAGCTTAAGGGGGTCCGTGACAGATACGCAGTATTTT.

This clonotype showed up just a few times. The V gene is TRBV7-6, the J gene TRBJ2-7; possibly TRBD1 for D (6 bases). Trimming cost V 6 bases and J 3 bases, with 15 bases left between them. Germline CDR1 is SGHVS and CDR2 is FNYEAQ. The CDR3 length is 14 residues. CDR3 residues: CASSPRTASYEQYF. The CDR3 bases are TGTGCCAGCAGTCCCCGGACAGCCAGCTACGAGCAGTACTTC.

This clonotype appeared many times. V gene TRBV20-1 combines with J gene TRBJ1-5, with a tentative D call TRBD1 (6 bases). This CDR3 has 15 residues. CDR1 and CDR2 (germline): DFQATT, SNEGSKA (reference sequence). The ends were cut back, 1 base at V and 3 bases at J, with 13 bases in the middle. The CDR3 nucleotides read TGCAGTGCTAGAGTCCAGGGGCTAAACAATCAGCCCCAGCATTTT. As protein: CSARVQGLNNQPQHF.

This chain links TRBV7-8 with TRBJ1-2, with TRBD1 matching over 8 bases. V lost 4 bases and J lost 3; bases outside the gene matches: 7. The CDR3 is 15 amino acids. Germline V lookup: CDR1 SGHVS, CDR2 FQNEAQ. CDR3 loop: CASSSYRGFDYGYTF. The CDR3 bases are TGTGCCAGCAGCTCGTACAGGGGGTTCGACTATGGCTACACCTTC. The whole variable domain, remainder taken from reference TRBV7-8 and TRBJ1-2, is GAGVSQSPRYKVAKRGQDVALRCDPISGHVSLFWYQQALGQGPEFLTYFQNEAQLDKSGLPSDRFFAERPEGSVSTLKIQRTQQEDSAVYLCASSSYRGFDYGYTFGSGTRLTVV.

This chain connects TRBV29-1 to TRBJ2-1, with TRBD2 matching 10 bases. Unmatched junction bases numbered 3, after V lost 6 bases and J lost 7 bases. The CDR3 spans 12 residues. Germline lookup yields CDR1 SQVTM and CDR2 ANQGSEA. CDR3 in DNA: TGCAGCGTCGCGGGACTAGCGAATGAGCAGTTCTTC. This sequence encodes CSVAGLANEQFF.

The V gene is TRBV3-1, the J gene TRBJ2-3, with D hard to call. The germline V and J ends were trimmed by 1 base and 3 bases, with 8 bases remaining between them. Germline V CDR1 and CDR2: LGHDT, YNNKEL (reference sequence). CDR3 length equals 14 residues. This CDR3 is CASSQVYRTDTQYF. The DNA of the CDR3 is TGTGCCAGCAGCCAAGTGTACCGGACAGATACGCAGTATTTT.